The clone carrying this T cell receptor (beta chain) was observed a few times. After removal of 6 bases from V and 5 bases from J, the junction contained 6 bases not matched to a gene. Germline V gene sequence: CDR1 MDHEN, CDR2 SYDVKM. The CDR3 covers 14 residues. The data are from a study of shared clonotypes between healthy human individuals. The sequencing of unsorted PBMC DNA took place on ten immunoSEQ deep assay plates. Only in-frame clones appear in the TCRdb table, and some are missing; sequencing was by immunoSEQ multiplex PCR. Of about 500,000 clones listed, 77% are singletons. The TCR originated in a woman aged 35 to 49 in good health. Some clones in this sample may be carry-over from other donors' samples. The chain recombines TRBV28 with TRBJ1-3, with 8 nucleotides matching TRBD1. The sequenced sample consisted of PBMCs. The DNA of the CDR3 is TGTGCCAGCAGCCGAGGACAGGGAAGAAACACCATATATTTT. Protein sequence: CASSRGQGRNTIYF.